This T cell receptor (beta chain) was documented in a study of CD8+CD57+ T cells in acquired aplastic anemia. Study context: Sorted CD4+ plus CD8+ cells gave DNA averaging roughly 3.2 ug.

Profiles of TCR beta VDJ and CDR3 were generated from a genomic DNA template. TCRdb fed the reads into MiXCR, producing one record per CDR3 protein. The data contain about 190,000 distinct CDR3 sequences, roughly half of them singletons. The V gene's germline CDR1 is MGHDK and CDR2 SYGVNS. V trimming: 5 bases; J trimming: 0 bases; junction bases outside the gene matches: 8. CDR3 length equals 16 residues. Patients chosen for sequencing had CD8+CD57+ cells that had expanded, as shown by flow cytometry. Sample: sorted CD4+, CD8+, or CD8+CD57+ T cells (not recorded which) from PBMCs. The chain couples TRBV25-1 to TRBJ2-7; 9 nucleotides align to TRBD1. The sequence came from a human donor with aplastic anemia. CDR3 in DNA: TGTGCCAGCAGTTTATGGACAGGGGCGAGCTCCTACGAGCAGTACTTC. This gives the protein CASSLWTGASSYEQYF.